Following are 19 T cell receptor beta chains from one sample sequenced in a study of T cells in Graves' hyperthyroidism and ophthalmopathy. TCR beta CDR3 sequences were amplified from RNA transcripts. An initial round of RT-PCR targeting the TCR CDR3 relied on the HTBI primer set. Each CDR3 protein gets one entry after TCRdb re-called the multiplex PCR reads with MiXCR. The sample yields about 270,000 distinct CDR3 sequences, 22% seen once. The material sequenced was blood. These receptors were obtained from a young man with Graves' ophthalmopathy.

This clonotype was seen once. The gene calls are TRBV10-3 and TRBJ2-2, with 9 bases matching TRBD2. J gave up 3 bases and V 6 bases, and 8 bases lay outside the gene matches. The CDR3 runs to 16 residues. In germline, CDR1 is ENHRY, CDR2 SYGVKD. As DNA, the CDR3 is TGTGCCATCAGCGGGCTAGCGGGACCTCACACCGGGGAGCTGTTTTTT. Protein: CAISGLAGPHTGELFF.

The chain uses TRBV7-6 and TRBJ1-1, with D perhaps TRBD1 (5 bases). V dropped 5 bases and J dropped 4 bases, with 11 bases sitting between them. CDR1 is SGHVS, CDR2 FNYEAQ, per germline. The CDR3 extends over 13 amino acids. The CDR3 DNA follows: TGTGCCAGCAGCCGCAGGGACGGCACTGAAGCTTTCTTT. It codes for CASSRRDGTEAFF.

This clonotype was counted a few times. The chain joins TRBV7-9 to TRBJ2-7, with TRBD1 as a possible D gene (6 bases). From germline, CDR1 is SEHNR and CDR2 FQNEAQ (reference sequence). CDR3 length equals 12 residues. The germline V and J ends were trimmed by 9 bases and 1 base, with 10 bases remaining between them. CDR3 DNA: TGTGCCAGTGGAGGACAGTCCTACGAGCAGTACTTC. Encoded protein: CASGGQSYEQYF. Using reference TRBV7-9 and TRBJ2-7 for the parts outside the CDR3, the full variable domain is DTGVSQNPRHKITKRGQNVTFRCDPISEHNRLYWYRQTLGQGPEFLTYFQNEAQLEKSRLLSDRFSAERPKGSFSTLEIQRTEQGDSAMYLCASGGQSYEQYFGPGTRLTVT.

This clonotype was counted between two and nine times. The chain employs TRBV27 and TRBJ2-7, with D possibly being TRBD1 (5 bases). V was shortened by 5 bases and J by 3 bases, with 20 bases between the two germline ends. The CDR3 covers 16 residues. Germline CDR1 MNHEY, CDR2 SMNVEV (reference sequence). The CDR3 bases are TGTGCCAGCAGTCCGCAAGGGGCCTCCAAAGTCTACGAGCAGTACTTC. Protein: CASSPQGASKVYEQYF.

This clonotype was picked up a small number of times. The gene calls are TRBV28 and TRBJ2-3; D unresolved. CDR1 and CDR2 (germline): MDHEN, SYDVKM. The CDR3 sequence is 20 residues long. V was clipped by 3 bases and J by 0 bases, with 25 bases between them. DNA for the CDR3: TGTGCCAGCAGTTTTACGAGTTTTCGGCAGCTGGAAGAAAGCACAGATACGCAGTATTTT. It codes for CASSFTSFRQLEESTDTQYF.

This clonotype has a count of ten or more. The chain carries TRBV30 and TRBJ2-2; possible D gene TRBD1, 6 bases. The V end was cut by 4 bases, the J end by 7 bases, with 7 bases between. The CDR3 consists of 11 residues. CDR1 and CDR2 from the germline V gene are GTSNPN and SVGIG (reference sequence). The CDR3 DNA sequence: TGTGCCTGGAAGGGGGTCGGGGAGCTGTTTTTT. Encoded protein: CAWKGVGELFF.

V is TRBV5-1 and J is TRBJ2-2, with no clear D. V shed 4 bases and J shed 0 bases, with 7 bases lying between them. The CDR3 is 14 residues long. The V gene's germline CDR1 is SGHRS and CDR2 YFSETQ. The CDR3 spells CASSVSTNTGELFF. CDR3 bases: TGCGCCAGCAGCGTATCCACGAACACCGGGGAGCTGTTTTTT.

This clonotype was observed a few times. The chain is built from TRBV5-1 and TRBJ2-5, with a tentative D call TRBD1 (6 bases). Germline V gene data show CDR1 as SGHRS and CDR2 as YFSETQ. The ends were cut back, 1 base at V and 3 bases at J, with 10 bases in the middle. The CDR3 contains 14 residues. The CDR3 protein is CASSLWSGEETQYF. The CDR3 nucleotides read TGCGCCAGCAGCTTGTGGTCAGGGGAAGAGACCCAGTACTTC.

In its sample, this clonotype was seen many times. The gene calls are TRBV28 and TRBJ1-1; possible D gene TRBD1, 5 bases. The V end lost 2 bases, the J end lost 1 base, and 11 bases lay between the germline ends. Looked up from germline, CDR1 is MDHEN and CDR2 is SYDVKM. CDR3 length: 15 residues. The CDR3 is CASSLLGRGNTEAFF. The CDR3 DNA is TGTGCCAGCAGTTTACTGGGGCGCGGGAACACTGAAGCTTTCTTT.

V gene TRBV5-1 combines with J gene TRBJ2-5; 7 nucleotides align to TRBD2. Losses at the gene ends were 7 bases for V and 1 base for J; bases not matched to a gene: 7. This CDR3 spans 14 amino acids. The germline CDR1 and CDR2 sequences are SGHRS and YFSETQ. CDR3 protein: CASSGWGGQETQYF. CDR3 nucleotides: TGCGCCAGCTCAGGGTGGGGGGGCCAAGAGACCCAGTACTTC.

This clonotype occurred many times. The V call is TRBV20-1, the J call TRBJ2-7, with D unclear. Germline-derived CDR1 and CDR2 are DFQATT and SNEGSKA (reference sequence). Trimming took 3 bases from V and 2 from J, leaving 11 bases between them. CDR3 size: 13 residues. CDR3 sequence reads: CSASFRYPYEQYF. The CDR3, as DNA: TGCAGTGCTAGTTTTAGATACCCCTACGAGCAGTACTTC.

This clonotype has a handful of counts. This rearrangement joins TRBV11-3 to TRBJ1-4; no firm D call. Germline lookup yields CDR1 SGHNT and CDR2 YENEEA. The V and J ends lost 1 base and 4 bases respectively, with 10 bases between them. The CDR3 has 15 residues. Written as DNA, the CDR3 is TGTGCCAGCAGCTTAGGCGCCGTCCTTAATGAAAAACTGTTTTTT. Translating gives CASSLGAVLNEKLFF.

This sequence joins TRBV6-2 or TRBV6-3 and TRBJ1-2, with D perhaps matching TRBD1 (5 bases). The CDR3 extends over 14 amino acids. Looked up from germline, CDR1 is MNHEY and CDR2 is SVGEGT. The V end lost 6 bases, the J end lost 8 bases, and 19 bases lay between the germline ends. For the CDR3, the DNA is TGTGCCAGCAGCCCTACCCGGGACCTAGGGGGCTACACCTTC. It encodes CASSPTRDLGGYTF.

This clonotype was detected only once. The chain recombines TRBV6-1 with TRBJ1-2; no clear D. Trimming removed 5 bases from V and 0 bases from J, with 7 bases in between. This CDR3 has 13 amino acids. The germline V gene has CDR1 MNHNS and CDR2 SASEGT. CDR3 residues: CASSKNTNYGYTF. CDR3 bases: TGTGCCAGCAGTAAGAATACTAACTATGGCTACACCTTC.

This clonotype was picked up many times. V is TRBV7-8 and J is TRBJ1-2; the D is unclear. Germline loops: CDR1 SGHVS, CDR2 FQNEAQ. The CDR3 sequence is 13 residues long. Trimming pared 1 base from V and 4 bases from J, leaving 7 bases between. CDR3 residues: CASSLELFYGYTF. Here the CDR3 DNA reads TGTGCCAGCAGCTTAGAACTATTCTATGGCTACACCTTC.

The sample holds a few counts of this clonotype. The V and J genes are TRBV20-1 and TRBJ1-2, with D unresolved. CDR3 length: 11 amino acids. Germline V gene lookup returns CDR1 DFQATT and CDR2 SNEGSKA (reference sequence). V dropped 6 bases and J dropped 8 bases, with 13 bases sitting between them. DNA of the CDR3: TGCAGTGCGGTGAAGGAGCAGGGCTACACCTTC. It codes for CSAVKEQGYTF.

This chain joins TRBV2 and TRBJ2-7; D might be TRBD2 (6 bases). Trimming removed 2 bases from V and 3 bases from J, with 23 bases in between. This CDR3 is 18 amino acids long. Germline V gene data show CDR1 as SNHLY and CDR2 as FYNNEI. CDR3 in amino acids: CASSERGGGTLPYYEQYF. For the CDR3, the DNA is TGTGCCAGCAGTGAACGGGGAGGCGGTACTCTCCCGTACTACGAGCAGTACTTC.

The rearrangement links TRBV12-3 or TRBV12-4 to TRBJ1-3; 7 bases are shared with TRBD1. The CDR3 covers 15 residues. Losses at the gene ends were 5 bases for V and 8 bases for J; bases not matched to a gene: 12. CDR3 in DNA: TGTGCCAGCAGTCCACACAGGGGCGGCGGGCACACCATATATTTT. Translating it yields CASSPHRGGGHTIYF.

For the CDR3, the DNA is TGTGCCAGCAGCCCACGAGCGGGAGGACTCTACGAGCAGTACTTC. It translates to CASSPRAGGLYEQYF. V is TRBV7-8 and J is TRBJ2-7; TRBD2 matches at 9 bases. V shed 5 bases, J shed 3 bases, and the junction held 8 bases outside the gene matches. The CDR3 has 15 amino acids. The germline V gene has CDR1 SGHVS and CDR2 FQNEAQ.